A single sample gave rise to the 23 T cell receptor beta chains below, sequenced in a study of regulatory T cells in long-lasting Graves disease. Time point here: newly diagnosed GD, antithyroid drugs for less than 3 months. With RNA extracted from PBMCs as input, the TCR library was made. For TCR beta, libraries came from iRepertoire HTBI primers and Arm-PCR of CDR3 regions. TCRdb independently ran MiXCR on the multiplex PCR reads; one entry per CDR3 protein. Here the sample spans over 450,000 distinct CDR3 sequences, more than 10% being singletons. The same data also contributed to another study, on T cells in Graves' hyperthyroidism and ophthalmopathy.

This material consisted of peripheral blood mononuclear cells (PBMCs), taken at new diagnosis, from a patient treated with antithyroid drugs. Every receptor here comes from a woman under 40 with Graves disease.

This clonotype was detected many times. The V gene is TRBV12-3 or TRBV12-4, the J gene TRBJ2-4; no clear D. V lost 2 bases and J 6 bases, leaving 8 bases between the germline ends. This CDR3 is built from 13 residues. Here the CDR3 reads CASSLLNLNIQYF. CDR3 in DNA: TGTGCCAGCAGTTTACTAAATCTAAACATTCAGTACTTC.

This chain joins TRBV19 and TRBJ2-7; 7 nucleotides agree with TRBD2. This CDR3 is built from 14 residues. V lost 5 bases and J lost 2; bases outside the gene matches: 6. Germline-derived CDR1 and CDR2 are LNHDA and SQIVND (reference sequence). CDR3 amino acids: CASSAGLETYEQYF. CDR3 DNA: TGTGCCAGTAGTGCCGGACTAGAAACCTACGAGCAGTACTTC.

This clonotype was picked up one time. The CDR3 DNA is TGTGCCAGCAGCTTAGCCTTGGGACAAGGTAACGAGCAGTACTTC. Protein product: CASSLALGQGNEQYF. This chain connects TRBV7-3 to TRBJ2-7; D perhaps matches TRBD1 (6 bases). V gave up 2 bases and J gave up 5 bases, with 16 bases separating them. The germline V gene has CDR1 SGHTA and CDR2 FQGTGA. The CDR3 consists of 15 residues. The full variable domain, with the rest looked up from reference TRBV7-3 and TRBJ2-7, is GAGVSQTPSNKVTEKGKYVELRCDPISGHTALYWYRQSLGQGPEFLIYFQGTGAADDSGLPNDRFFAVRPEGSVSTLKIQRTERGDSAVYLCASSLALGQGNEQYFGPGTRLTVT.

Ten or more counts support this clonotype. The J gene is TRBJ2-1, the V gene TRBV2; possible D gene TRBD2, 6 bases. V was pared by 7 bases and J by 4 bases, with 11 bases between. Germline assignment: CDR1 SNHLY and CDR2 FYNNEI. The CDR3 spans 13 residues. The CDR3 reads CASISGAYNEQFF. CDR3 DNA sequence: TGTGCCAGCATTAGCGGAGCATACAATGAGCAGTTCTTC.

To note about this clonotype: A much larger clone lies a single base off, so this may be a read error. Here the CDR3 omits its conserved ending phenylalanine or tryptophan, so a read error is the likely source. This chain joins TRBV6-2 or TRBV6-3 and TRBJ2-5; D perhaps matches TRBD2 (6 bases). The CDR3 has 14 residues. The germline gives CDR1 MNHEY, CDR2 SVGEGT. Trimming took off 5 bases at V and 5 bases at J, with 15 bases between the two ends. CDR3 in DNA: TGTGCCAGCAGTGACGGTCCGGGGGTGGAGACCCAGTACTTA. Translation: CASSDGPGVETQYL.

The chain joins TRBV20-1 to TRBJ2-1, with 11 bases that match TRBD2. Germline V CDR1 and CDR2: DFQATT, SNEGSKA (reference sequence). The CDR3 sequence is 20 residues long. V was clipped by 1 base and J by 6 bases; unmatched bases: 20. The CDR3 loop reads CSARVGLAGGSRLGRNEQFF. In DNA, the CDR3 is TGCAGTGCTAGAGTGGGGCTAGCGGGAGGAAGTCGACTAGGGCGCAATGAGCAGTTCTTC.

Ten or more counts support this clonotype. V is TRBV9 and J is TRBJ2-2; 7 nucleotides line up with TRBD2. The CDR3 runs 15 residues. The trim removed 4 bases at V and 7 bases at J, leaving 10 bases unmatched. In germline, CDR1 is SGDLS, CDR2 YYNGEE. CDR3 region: CASSTKRDGVGELFF. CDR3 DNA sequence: TGTGCCAGCAGCACCAAGCGGGATGGGGTCGGGGAGCTGTTTTTT.

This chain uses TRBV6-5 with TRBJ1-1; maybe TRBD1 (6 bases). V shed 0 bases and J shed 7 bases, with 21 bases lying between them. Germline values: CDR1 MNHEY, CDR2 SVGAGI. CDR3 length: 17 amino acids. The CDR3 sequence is CASSYSSLTDSWSEAFF. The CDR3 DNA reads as TGTGCCAGCAGTTACTCGAGTCTGACGGACAGTTGGAGTGAAGCTTTCTTT.

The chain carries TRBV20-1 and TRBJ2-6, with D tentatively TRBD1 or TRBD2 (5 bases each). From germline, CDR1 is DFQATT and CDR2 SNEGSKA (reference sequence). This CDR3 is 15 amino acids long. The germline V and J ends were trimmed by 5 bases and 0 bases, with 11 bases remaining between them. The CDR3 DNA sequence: TGCAGTGCTCTCTCGGGGACCTCTGGGGCCAACGTCCTGACTTTC. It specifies CSALSGTSGANVLTF.

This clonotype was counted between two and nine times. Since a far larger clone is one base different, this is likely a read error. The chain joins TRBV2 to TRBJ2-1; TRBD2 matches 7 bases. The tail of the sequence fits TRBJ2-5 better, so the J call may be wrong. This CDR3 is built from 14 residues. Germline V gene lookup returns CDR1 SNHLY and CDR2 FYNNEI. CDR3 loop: CANSRGERPETQYF. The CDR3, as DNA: TGTGCCAACAGTCGGGGGGAGAGGCCGGAGACCCAGTACTTC.

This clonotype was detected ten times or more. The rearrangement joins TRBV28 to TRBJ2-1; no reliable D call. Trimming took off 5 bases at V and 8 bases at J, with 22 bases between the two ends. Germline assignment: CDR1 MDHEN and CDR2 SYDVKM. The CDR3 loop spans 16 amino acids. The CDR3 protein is CASSRPVRSRRHEQFF. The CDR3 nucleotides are TGTGCCAGCAGTCGTCCGGTTCGGAGCCGGCGACATGAGCAGTTCTTC.

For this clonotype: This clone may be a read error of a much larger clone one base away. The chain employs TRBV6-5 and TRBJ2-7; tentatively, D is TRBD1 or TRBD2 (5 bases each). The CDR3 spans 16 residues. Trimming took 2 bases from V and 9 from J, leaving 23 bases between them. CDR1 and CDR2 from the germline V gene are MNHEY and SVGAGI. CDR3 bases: TGTGCCAGCAGTTACGTGGCCAGGGACCTGCGCTATGCGCAGTACTTC. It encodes CASSYVARDLRYAQYF.

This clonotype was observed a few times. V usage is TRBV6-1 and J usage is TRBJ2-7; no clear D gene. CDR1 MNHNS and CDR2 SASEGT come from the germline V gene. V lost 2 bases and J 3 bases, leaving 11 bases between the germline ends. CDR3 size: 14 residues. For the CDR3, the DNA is TGTGCCAGCAGTGAACGGCAGGTATACTACGAGCAGTACTTC. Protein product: CASSERQVYYEQYF.

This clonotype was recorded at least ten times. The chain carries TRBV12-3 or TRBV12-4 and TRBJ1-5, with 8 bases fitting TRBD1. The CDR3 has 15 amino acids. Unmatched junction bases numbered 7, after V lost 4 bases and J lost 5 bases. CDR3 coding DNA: TGTGCCAGCAGTTACTACGGGACAGGCTATCAGCCCCAGCATTTT. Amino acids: CASSYYGTGYQPQHF.

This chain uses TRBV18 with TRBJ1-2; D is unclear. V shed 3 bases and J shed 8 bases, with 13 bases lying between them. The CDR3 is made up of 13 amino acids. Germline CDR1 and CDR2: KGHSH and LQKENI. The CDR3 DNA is TGTGCCAGCTCACCTGCGGGTTTCGAGGGCTACACCTTC. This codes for CASSPAGFEGYTF.

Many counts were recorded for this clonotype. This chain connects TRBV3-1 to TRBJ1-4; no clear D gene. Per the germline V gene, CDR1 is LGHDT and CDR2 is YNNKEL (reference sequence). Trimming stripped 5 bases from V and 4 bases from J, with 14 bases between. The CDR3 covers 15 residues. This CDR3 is CASSTDRYGNEKLFF. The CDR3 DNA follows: TGTGCCAGCAGCACGGACCGGTATGGTAATGAAAAACTGTTTTTT.

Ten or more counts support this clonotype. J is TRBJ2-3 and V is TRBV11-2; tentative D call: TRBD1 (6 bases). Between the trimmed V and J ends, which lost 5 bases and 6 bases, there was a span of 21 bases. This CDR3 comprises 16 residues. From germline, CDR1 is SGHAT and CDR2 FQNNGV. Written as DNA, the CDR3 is TGTGCCAGCAGCCTCACGAGATGGAAGCAGGGGGATACGCAGTATTTT. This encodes CASSLTRWKQGDTQYF.

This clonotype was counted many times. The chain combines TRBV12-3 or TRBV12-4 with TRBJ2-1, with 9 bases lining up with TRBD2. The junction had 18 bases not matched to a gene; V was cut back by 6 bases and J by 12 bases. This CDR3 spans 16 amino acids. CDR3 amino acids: CASSLPNAGGPPWQFF. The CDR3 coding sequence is TGTGCCAGCAGCCTCCCGAATGCGGGAGGGCCGCCATGGCAGTTCTTC.

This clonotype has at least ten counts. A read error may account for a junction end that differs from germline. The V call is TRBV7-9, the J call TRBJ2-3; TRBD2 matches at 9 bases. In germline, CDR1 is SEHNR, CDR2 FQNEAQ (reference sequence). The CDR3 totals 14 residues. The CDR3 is CASNLAGVGGTQYF. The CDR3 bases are TGTGCCAGCAACTTAGCGGGAGTCGGCGGTACGCAGTATTTT.

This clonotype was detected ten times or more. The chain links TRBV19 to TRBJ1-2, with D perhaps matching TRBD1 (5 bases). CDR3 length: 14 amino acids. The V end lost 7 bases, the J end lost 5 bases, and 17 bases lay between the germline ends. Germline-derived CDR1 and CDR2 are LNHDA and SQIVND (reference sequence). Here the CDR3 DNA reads TGTGCCAGTACTCGCCAGGGCGTGAGGTATGGCTACACCTTC. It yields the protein CASTRQGVRYGYTF. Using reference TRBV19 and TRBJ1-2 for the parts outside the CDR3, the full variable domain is DGGITQSPKYLFRKEGQNVTLSCEQNLNHDAMYWYRQDPGQGLRLIYYSQIVNDFQKGDIAEGYSVSREKKESFPLTVTSAQKNPTAFYLCASTRQGVRYGYTFGSGTRLTVV.

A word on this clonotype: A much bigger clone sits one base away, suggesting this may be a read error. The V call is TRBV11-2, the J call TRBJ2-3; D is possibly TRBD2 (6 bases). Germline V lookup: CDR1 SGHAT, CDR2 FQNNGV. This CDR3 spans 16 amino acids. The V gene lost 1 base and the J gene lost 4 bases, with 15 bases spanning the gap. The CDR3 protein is CASSLGDCGPSDTQYF. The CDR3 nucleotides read TGTGCCAGCAGCTTAGGGGACTGCGGTCCGTCAGATACGCAGTATTTT.

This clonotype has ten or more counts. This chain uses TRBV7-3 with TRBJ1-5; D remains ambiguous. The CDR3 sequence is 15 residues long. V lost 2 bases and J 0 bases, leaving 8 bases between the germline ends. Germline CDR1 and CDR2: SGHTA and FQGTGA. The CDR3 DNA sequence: TGTGCCAGCAGCTTAGACGGCTATAGCAATCAGCCCCAGCATTTT. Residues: CASSLDGYSNQPQHF.

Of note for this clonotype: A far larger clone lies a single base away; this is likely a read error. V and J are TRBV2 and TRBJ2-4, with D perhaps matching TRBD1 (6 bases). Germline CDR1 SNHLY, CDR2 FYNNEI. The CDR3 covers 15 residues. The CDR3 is CASSGYRDKRQGRFF. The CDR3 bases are TGTGCCAGCAGTGGCTACCGGGACAAACGTCAGGGGCGGTTCTTC.